This T cell receptor (beta chain) was sequenced for a study of blood T cell repertoires in COVID-19. About the research overall: Researchers got acute and convalescent COVID-19 samples from the United States, Italy and Spain. The cDNA or gDNA used as material had been derived from T cells, B-cell-depleted T cells, or PBMCs.

Under the authors' procedure: Amplification of reference gene primers was used by the study to estimate nucleated cell counts. TCRdb's table, derived via immunoSEQ multiplex PCR, lists solely in-frame clones and lacks some. V, J and clone size reflect that table, while D and trimming were determined from the DNA. The table shows over 250,000 clones, with approximately 89% occurring only once. The receptor was derived from a woman between 50 and 59 years old with acute or convalescent COVID-19. The sample consisted of peripheral blood.

The CDR3: CASRPDRAAETQYF. The CDR3 coding sequence is TGTGCCAGCAGACCGGACAGGGCGGCAGAGACCCAGTACTTC. V gene TRBV6-4 combines with J gene TRBJ2-5; 8 positions match TRBD1. Germline assignment: CDR1 MRHNA and CDR2 SNTAGT. The length of the CDR3 is 14 residues. V gave up 6 bases and J gave up 4 bases; unmatched junction bases: 7.